This paragraph covers one T cell receptor beta chain sequence. The antigen is undetermined. The sample originates from a study of OX40 agonist ivuxolimab in advanced cancers. Study context: An agonistic anti-OX40 (CD134) antibody, ivuxolimab, was used to treat the patients.

Study-level points and caveats: Researchers report that CD8+ T cells had, on average, more expanded clones than CD4+.

Method: immunoSEQ multiplex PCR; TCRdb's copy keeps in-frame clones and lacks some. There are roughly 90,000 clones in the sample; approximately 91% occur only once, and less than 0.35% lies in the top ten. The CDR3 runs to 14 residues. CDR1 and CDR2 (germline): LGHNA, YSLEER. The ends were cut back, 1 base at V and 7 bases at J, with 14 bases in the middle. The specimen was CD4+ or CD8+ T cells sorted from blood, collected in a trial of the OX40 agonist ivuxolimab. This sequence was found in an adult with an advanced solid tumor such as melanoma, head and neck, liver or kidney cancer. V usage is TRBV4-3 and J usage is TRBJ2-7, with D perhaps matching TRBD2 (6 bases). The CDR3 bases are TGCGCCAGCAGCCAAGCCGGGGGATCGGGTGAGCAGTACTTC. This codes for CASSQAGGSGEQYF.